The 11 T cell receptor beta chains below all came from one sample that was sequenced in a study of T cells after yellow fever vaccination. MiXCR, run by TCRdb on the 5' RACE reads, gives a single entry per CDR3 protein. The data contain a few hundred thousand distinct CDR3 sequences, roughly 5.6% of them singletons. The material sequenced was CD4+ T cells sorted from PBMCs, taken on the day of the yellow fever booster vaccination. These TCRs come from a man younger than 35 who received the YFV17D yellow fever vaccine.

This clonotype was detected ten times or more. This chain links TRBV20-1 with TRBJ2-3, with TRBD2 as a possible D gene (5 bases). In germline, CDR1 is DFQATT, CDR2 SNEGSKA (reference sequence). CDR3 length: 14 residues. Trimming stripped 0 bases from V and 1 base from J, with 8 bases between. For the CDR3, the DNA is TGCAGTGCTAGAGATCCGAGGGGCACAGATACGCAGTATTTT. This codes for CSARDPRGTDTQYF.

In DNA, the CDR3 is TGTGCCAGCAGCTGGGGGGCTAGCGGGGGTACAGATACGCAGTATTTT. Its translation is CASSWGASGGTDTQYF. This chain joins TRBV5-4 and TRBJ2-3; 10 bases map to TRBD2. Trimming cost V 3 bases and J 3 bases; bases outside gene matches: 7. The germline CDR1 and CDR2 sequences are SGHNT and YYREEE (reference sequence). This CDR3 has 16 residues.

This clonotype has ten or more counts. The V and J genes are TRBV7-2 and TRBJ2-4; D remains unclear. The germline gives CDR1 SGHTA, CDR2 FQGNSA. V was clipped by 0 bases and J by 0 bases, with 6 bases between them. This CDR3 contains 15 residues. The CDR3 DNA follows: TGTGCCAGCAGCTTAGCGAGGACAGCCAAAAACATTCAGTACTTC. This codes for CASSLARTAKNIQYF.

The J gene is TRBJ2-5, the V gene TRBV12-3 or TRBV12-4; 9 nucleotides line up with TRBD2. The CDR3 loop spans 13 amino acids. Trimming at V came to 5 bases and at J to 4 bases, leaving 2 bases not matched to a gene. In DNA form, the CDR3 reads TGTGCCAGCAGTGCTAGCGGGATAGAGACCCAGTACTTC. This encodes CASSASGIETQYF.

In its sample, this clonotype was seen a few times. The V gene is TRBV24-1, the J gene TRBJ2-3; D is possibly TRBD1 (5 bases). Trimming took 5 bases from V and 1 from J, leaving 9 bases between them. This CDR3 has 14 amino acids. CDR1 is KGHDR, CDR2 SFDVKD, per germline. The CDR3 sequence: CATSARAGTDTQYF. CDR3 nucleotides: TGTGCCACCAGTGCCAGGGCGGGCACAGATACGCAGTATTTT.

This clonotype was observed at least ten times. This chain uses TRBV24-1 with TRBJ2-3; the D call may be TRBD1 or TRBD2 (5 bases each). Germline CDR1 and CDR2: KGHDR and SFDVKD. The CDR3 runs 15 residues. V was trimmed by 1 base and J by 4 bases, leaving 11 bases between them. The CDR3, as DNA: TGTGCCACCAGTGATTTCTCGGGGCCATCAGATACGCAGTATTTT. Translating it yields CATSDFSGPSDTQYF.

This clonotype was seen a few times. The chain employs TRBV7-9 and TRBJ2-3; 7 positions match TRBD1. CDR3 length: 17 residues. Germline CDR1 SEHNR, CDR2 FQNEAQ (reference sequence). Unmatched junction bases numbered 9, after V lost 1 base and J lost 2 bases. CDR3 DNA sequence: TGTGCCAGCAGCTTAGGGGCAGGGGGACACAACACAGATACGCAGTATTTT. Residues: CASSLGAGGHNTDTQYF.

The V and J genes are TRBV6-2 or TRBV6-3 and TRBJ2-2, with a weak D call TRBD1 (6 bases). Trimming stripped 2 bases from V and 5 bases from J, with 12 bases between. This CDR3 has 15 amino acids. Per germline, CDR1 MNHEY and CDR2 SVGEGT. DNA of the CDR3: TGTGCCAGCAGTTACGGGGGCCGCCGGACCGGGGAGCTGTTTTTT. It specifies CASSYGGRRTGELFF.

The table lists this clonotype with many counts. The chain joins TRBV6-6 to TRBJ1-3; the D is unclear. This CDR3 region has 13 residues. Germline loops: CDR1 MNHNY, CDR2 SVGAGI (reference sequence). V was trimmed by 11 bases and J by 4 bases, leaving 15 bases between them. CDR3 loop: CAGTRDLGNTIYF. Here the CDR3 DNA reads TGTGCCGGCACCCGGGATTTGGGAAACACCATATATTTT.

This clonotype was picked up many times. This chain joins TRBV4-3 and TRBJ2-7; TRBD1 agrees at 9 bases. Germline CDR1 is LGHNA and CDR2 is YSLEER. This CDR3 spans 17 amino acids. The trim removed 0 bases at V and 4 bases at J, leaving 10 bases unmatched. CDR3 DNA: TGCGCCAGCAGCCAAGAGAGAGGGACAGGGTTAGTTTACGAGCAGTACTTC. Its protein is CASSQERGTGLVYEQYF.

There are a few counts of this clonotype. V and J are TRBV30 and TRBJ2-7; 9 positions agree with TRBD2. The V gene's germline CDR1 is GTSNPN and CDR2 SVGIG (reference sequence). V dropped 2 bases and J dropped 6; count of bases not matched to a gene: 5. The CDR3 sequence is 13 residues long. Written as DNA, the CDR3 is TGTGCCTGGAGTAGGGGACTAGCCCTCGAGCAGTACTTC. This encodes CAWSRGLALEQYF.